The clone carrying this T cell receptor beta chain was counted only a few times. The antigen remains undetermined. The data are from a study of shared clonotypes between healthy human individuals. At the level of the study: Aged between 18 and 49, the donors were a couple of women and a few men. Per donor, CD8 memory used one plate, CD8 naive used two, CD4 memory used three and CD4 naive used three.

Repertoires were generated with immunoSEQ multiplex PCR, while TCRdb's copy carries only in-frame clones and drops some. The sample has approximately 2.4 million clones, around 95% seen once. Study results and limitations: Estimated clonotype richness was generally higher in naive than memory subsets. Shared across several donors were around 5% of the naive CD4 clonotypes.

The clonotype originates from a man in his late teens or twenties in good health. The sample was naive CD4+ T cells sorted from blood. The subset denotes: CD45RA+ positively selected.

DNA of the CDR3: TGTGCCAGCAGGGGACGGGGTCCCCTCCACTTT. Its protein is CASRGRGPLHF. V and J are TRBV14 and TRBJ1-6; D possibly corresponds to TRBD1 (5 bases). The V and J ends lost 6 bases and 13 bases respectively, with 10 bases between them. The CDR3 extends over 11 amino acids. Germline CDR1 is SGHDN and CDR2 is FVKESK.